These T cell receptor beta chains were read from a single sample in a study of T cell responses to AZD1222 COVID-19 vaccine. The table came from immunoSEQ multiplex PCR; TCRdb's copy has only in-frame clones and leaves some out. The sample shows approximately 150,000 clones, roughly 94% of them seen only once. The starting material was peripheral blood, obtained 28 days after the second AZD1222 dose. These receptors were obtained from an adult who received the AZD1222 COVID-19 vaccine. Both conserved end residues are part of each CDR3. A D gene is named only where the DNA matches it firmly.

v_call: TRBV5-5; j_call: TRBJ1-5; d_call: .; cdr3_nt: TGTGCCAGCAGACGACTCGCCCAGAGCAATCAGCCCCAGCATTTT; cdr3_aa: CASRRLAQSNQPQHF
v_call: TRBV5-1; j_call: TRBJ1-1; d_call: .; cdr3_nt: TGCGCCAGCAGCTTGATGTTTGTCGGGGGACTAAACACTGAAGCTTTCTTT; cdr3_aa: CASSLMFVGGLNTEAFF
v_call: TRBV7-2; j_call: TRBJ2-7; d_call: .; cdr3_nt: TGTGCCAGCAGCCGGACAGATCCCTCCTACGAGCAGTACTTC; cdr3_aa: CASSRTDPSYEQYF
v_call: TRBV6-5; j_call: TRBJ2-5; d_call: .; cdr3_nt: TGTGCCAGCAGTTACCAGATAGGAGGGGGAGAGACCCAGTACTTC; cdr3_aa: CASSYQIGGGETQYF
v_call: TRBV7-2; j_call: TRBJ2-5; d_call: .; cdr3_nt: TGTGCCAGCAGCTTAGGCGGTGCTAAGGAGACCCAGTACTTC; cdr3_aa: CASSLGGAKETQYF
v_call: TRBV6-2/TRBV6-3; j_call: TRBJ2-2; d_call: .; cdr3_nt: TGTGCCAGCAGCGAAGGGCGGCATGGGGAGCTGTTTTTT; cdr3_aa: CASSEGRHGELFF
v_call: TRBV3-1/TRBV3-2; j_call: TRBJ2-1; d_call: TRBD2; cdr3_nt: TGTGCCAGCAGCCAAGAACTAGCGGCTAATGAGCAGTTCTTC; cdr3_aa: CASSQELAANEQFF
v_call: TRBV4-3; j_call: TRBJ2-1; d_call: TRBD2; cdr3_nt: TGCGCCAGCAGGCCCGGGACTAGCGGGAGGGCCGGGCAGTTCTTC; cdr3_aa: CASRPGTSGRAGQFF
v_call: TRBV7-8; j_call: TRBJ2-3; d_call: TRBD2; cdr3_nt: TGTGCCAGCAGCCCTGGACTAGCGGGAATGCAGTATTTT; cdr3_aa: CASSPGLAGMQYF
v_call: TRBV12-3/TRBV12-4; j_call: TRBJ2-5; d_call: .; cdr3_nt: TGTGCCAGCAGTTTGGGGGCCCTAGAGACCCAGTACTTC; cdr3_aa: CASSLGALETQYF
v_call: TRBV19; j_call: TRBJ1-3; d_call: .; cdr3_nt: TGTGCCAGTAGTTGGGGCCTGAGTACCTCTGGAAACACCATATATTTT; cdr3_aa: CASSWGLSTSGNTIYF
v_call: TRBV3-1/TRBV3-2; j_call: TRBJ2-1; d_call: .; cdr3_nt: TGTGCCAGCAGCCAGGACACCAACAGGGTCAATGAGCAGTTCTTC; cdr3_aa: CASSQDTNRVNEQFF